The clone carrying this T cell receptor beta chain was observed a few times. Construction of the TCRbeta library involved unique molecular identifiers. TCRdb reprocessed the PCR reads via MiXCR and lists one record per CDR3 protein. The data hold about 360,000 distinct CDR3 sequences, with 10% to 15% observed a single time. V lost 5 bases, J lost 0 bases, and 6 bases stayed unmatched. Looked up from germline, CDR1 is SGHTA and CDR2 is FQGNSA. This CDR3 contains 16 residues. These data are taken from a study of T-cell reconstitution after alpha-beta-depleted transplantation in children. The receptor comes from a human donor who donated a stem cell graft to a child with Fanconi anemia. The rearrangement uses TRBV7-2 and TRBJ1-3; 8 bases fit TRBD1. The sequences come from PBMCs, collected from the stem cell graft. The CDR3 reads CASSRQGTSSGNTIYF. CDR3 nucleotide sequence: TGTGCCAGCAGCCGACAGGGGACGAGCTCTGGAAACACCATATATTTT.